This entry is about one TCR beta chain. This sample is drawn from a study of control samples from healthy donors and cancer patients. CDR3 length: 15 amino acids. The germline V gene encodes CDR1 SGHDN and CDR2 FVKESK. V lost 1 base and J 1 base, leaving 10 bases between the germline ends. Some clones are missing from TCRdb's copy, which holds only in-frame ones; the method was immunoSEQ multiplex PCR. The table shows roughly 49,000 clones, with approximately 94% occurring only once. Material for sequencing was PBMCs. V and J are TRBV14 and TRBJ1-1; a possible D gene is TRBD1 (6 bases). This TCR came from a man aged 30 to 39 with colorectal cancer. The CDR3 protein is CASSQVWDTNTEAFF. CDR3 nucleotide sequence: TGTGCCAGCAGCCAAGTCTGGGACACGAACACTGAAGCTTTCTTT. Full variable domain (outside the CDR3, taken from reference TRBV14 and TRBJ1-1): EAGVTQFPSHSVIEKGQTVTLRCDPISGHDNLYWYRRVMGKEIKFLLHFVKESKQDESGMPNNRFLAERTGGTYSTLKVQPAELEDSGVYFCASSQVWDTNTEAFFGQGTRLTVV.